Listed here are 6 T cell receptor beta chains from one sample, sequenced in a study of T cell responses to AZD1222 COVID-19 vaccine. Method: immunoSEQ multiplex PCR; TCRdb's copy keeps in-frame clones and lacks some. Among some 150,000 clones, more than 75% were seen once, and the ten largest hold less than 5.5%. This sample comprised peripheral blood, obtained on day 0 of AZD1222 vaccination. The receptors stem from an adult in good health.

The V and J genes are TRBV5-6 and TRBJ2-5; D unclear. Deletions cut 7 bases from V and 0 bases from J, with 22 bases between. This CDR3 has 17 residues. Germline loops: CDR1 SGHDT, CDR2 YYEEEE. CDR3 DNA: TGTGCCAGCGGCAAAAAGGTGGAAGCGTTGTACCAAGAGACCCAGTACTTC. Protein sequence: CASGKKVEALYQETQYF.

This chain links TRBV11-1 with TRBJ2-7; D may be TRBD2 (7 bases). Germline-derived CDR1 and CDR2 are SGHAT and FQDESV (reference sequence). This CDR3 is built from 16 residues. Trimming took off 0 bases at V and 0 bases at J, with 12 bases between the two ends. The DNA for the CDR3 is TGTGCCAGCAGCTTAGCGCGCGGGGGCCCCTCCTACGAGCAGTACTTC. The encoded protein is CASSLARGGPSYEQYF.

The J gene is TRBJ2-3, the V gene TRBV5-1; D is unresolved. The CDR3 contains 15 residues. CDR1 and CDR2 (germline): SGHRS, YFSETQ. V dropped 0 bases and J dropped 1 base, with 9 bases sitting between them. The CDR3 loop reads CASSLGAAGTDTQYF. For the CDR3, the DNA is TGCGCCAGCAGCTTGGGGGCGGCGGGCACAGATACGCAGTATTTT.

This clone appeared a single time. The chain couples TRBV5-5 to TRBJ1-5; weak D call: TRBD1 (6 bases). The CDR3 length is 15 residues. Germline V gives CDR1 SGHKS, CDR2 YYEKEE (reference sequence). Trimming took off 4 bases at V and 3 bases at J, with 14 bases between the two ends. This CDR3 reads CASSKGGYPNQPQHF. The CDR3, as DNA: TGTGCCAGCAGCAAGGGGGGTTATCCCAATCAGCCCCAGCATTTT. Full variable domain (outside the CDR3, taken from reference TRBV5-5 and TRBJ1-5): DAGVTQSPTHLIKTRGQQVTLRCSPISGHKSVSWYQQVLGQGPQFIFQYYEKEERGRGNFPDRFSARQFPNYSSELNVNALLLGDSALYLCASSKGGYPNQPQHFGDGTRLSIL.

The DNA for the CDR3 is TGTGCCAGCAGTTACGTCTTAAACGGGAGGGAATACAATGAGCAGTTCTTC. Protein: CASSYVLNGREYNEQFF. The chain links TRBV6-2 or TRBV6-3 to TRBJ2-1, with 8 nucleotides matching TRBD2. The CDR3 is made up of 17 amino acids. CDR1 is MNHEY, CDR2 SVGEGT, per germline. V lost 2 bases, J lost 4 bases, and 10 bases stayed unmatched.

The CDR3 protein is CASGRQGAYEQYF. CDR3 nucleotide sequence: TGTGCCAGCGGCCGGCAGGGGGCCTACGAGCAGTACTTC. The chain carries TRBV7-8 and TRBJ2-7, with TRBD1 matching over 7 bases. The CDR3 covers 13 residues. Germline V gene lookup returns CDR1 SGHVS and CDR2 FQNEAQ. The V and J ends lost 8 bases and 2 bases, in that order; junction bases with no gene match: 6.